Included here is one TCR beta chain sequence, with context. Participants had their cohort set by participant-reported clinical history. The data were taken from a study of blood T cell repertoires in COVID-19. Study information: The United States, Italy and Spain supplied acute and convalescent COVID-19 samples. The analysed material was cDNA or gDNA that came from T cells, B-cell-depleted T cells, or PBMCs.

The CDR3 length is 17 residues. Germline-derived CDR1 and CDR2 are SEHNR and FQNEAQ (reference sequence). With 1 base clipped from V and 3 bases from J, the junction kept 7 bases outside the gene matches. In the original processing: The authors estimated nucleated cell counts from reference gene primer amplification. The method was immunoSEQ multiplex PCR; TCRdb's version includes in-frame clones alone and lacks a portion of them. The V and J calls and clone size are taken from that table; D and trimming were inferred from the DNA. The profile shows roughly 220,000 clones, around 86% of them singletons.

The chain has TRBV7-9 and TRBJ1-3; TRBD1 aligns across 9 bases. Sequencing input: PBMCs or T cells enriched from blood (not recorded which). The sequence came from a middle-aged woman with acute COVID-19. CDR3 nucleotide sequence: TGTGCCAGCAGCTTAGGCAGACAGGGGGTAATTGGAAACACCATATATTTT. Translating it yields CASSLGRQGVIGNTIYF.